This TCR beta chain was identified during a study of OX40 agonist ivuxolimab in advanced cancers. Study-wide context: The treatment was a fully human IgG2 OX40 agonist, ivuxolimab. Dose-escalation subjects each had hepatocellular carcinoma, melanoma, renal cell or head and neck cancer. The eligibility criteria allowed prior anti-PD-1, anti-PD-L1 or anti-CTLA-4 therapy, and about 40% had some. Overall study findings and caveats: Relative to CD4+ cells, CD8+ T cells on average had more expanded clones.

Assay used: immunoSEQ multiplex PCR; TCRdb lists only in-frame clones, some missing. The sample has around 92,000 clones; 90% to 95% are singletons. Per germline, CDR1 MNHNS and CDR2 SASEGT. V dropped 5 bases and J dropped 5 bases, with 7 bases sitting between them. This CDR3 is built from 12 residues. Turning to this clone: Its antigen is currently unknown.

Sequencing was performed on CD4+ or CD8+ T cells sorted from blood, taken in a trial of the OX40 agonist ivuxolimab. The V and J genes are TRBV6-1 and TRBJ1-5; D unresolved. This TCR was sampled from an adult with an advanced solid tumor such as melanoma, head and neck, liver or kidney cancer. CDR3 DNA sequence: TGTGCCAGCAGTTTTAGGGATCAGCCCCAGCATTTT. Amino acids: CASSFRDQPQHF.